This T cell receptor (beta chain) came from a study of graft-versus-host responses after intestinal transplantation. About the study: Recipients received multivisceral, liver-intestinal, or isolated intestinal transplants. Among the recipients, all got anti-thymocyte globulin induction and then tacrolimus and steroids for two to four years.

In the case of this clone: Its antigen is unknown.

Trimming stripped 3 bases from V and 2 bases from J, with 11 bases between. The CDR3 totals 14 residues. The germline V gene has CDR1 MDHEN and CDR2 SYDVKM. General study points: Among circulating GvH clones, peak levels were associated with early post-transplant declines in HvG clones.

Some clones are missing from TCRdb's copy, which holds only in-frame ones; the method was immunoSEQ multiplex PCR. There are 40,000 to 55,000 clones in the sample; approximately 88% occur only once, and 0.55% to 0.65% lies in the top ten. Specimen: unstimulated CD4+ T cells sorted from spleen or lymph node cells, collected before transplant. This clonotype originated in a human donor who was the organ donor for an intestinal transplant. The V call is TRBV28, the J call TRBJ2-7; D may be TRBD2 (6 bases). The CDR3 DNA reads as TGTGCCAGCAGTTTGGAGGGAGTACCCTACGAGCAGTACTTC. Its protein is CASSLEGVPYEQYF.